Following are 28 T cell receptor beta chains from one sample sequenced in a study of blood T cells in healthy people across ages. Primed by a sample-barcoded 5' primer and a J-beta primer mix, a second PCR proceeded for about 7 to 11 cycles. TCRdb re-called the 5' RACE reads with MiXCR, one entry per CDR3 protein. The sample has about 1.7 million distinct CDR3 sequences, roughly 27% seen once. The sequenced sample was blood. These receptors were taken from a woman younger than 45 in good health.

This clonotype was observed many times. The gene calls are TRBV11-2 and TRBJ2-4, with 7 bases matching TRBD1. The length of the CDR3 is 13 residues. With V trimmed by 5 bases and J by 8 bases, 6 bases remained unmatched. Germline V CDR1 and CDR2: SGHAT, FQNNGV. This CDR3 reads CASSQQGMDIQYF. CDR3 coding DNA: TGTGCCAGCAGCCAACAGGGGATGGACATTCAGTACTTC.

A remark on this clonotype: This may be a read error, as it is one base from a much larger clone. V and J are TRBV7-2 and TRBJ2-1; D not resolved. TRBJ2-7 explains the end of the DNA better; the J call may be wrong. Germline V CDR1 and CDR2: SGHTA, FQGNSA. The CDR3 extends over 13 amino acids. This CDR3 is CASSFNGLNEQYF. The CDR3 DNA is TGTGCCAGCAGCTTCAATGGGCTCAATGAGCAGTACTTC.

The chain joins TRBV2 to TRBJ2-3, with a tentative D call TRBD2 (6 bases). The germline V gene encodes CDR1 SNHLY and CDR2 FYNNEI. The length of the CDR3 is 12 residues. Trimming shortened V by 11 bases and J by 7 bases, and 16 bases separated the two germline ends. The chain's CDR3 is CALIYSGNTQYF. CDR3 DNA sequence: TGTGCCCTAATCTATAGCGGCAATACGCAGTATTTT.

This clonotype was seen more than once but under ten times. The rearrangement joins TRBV11-2 to TRBJ2-3; D remains unclear. This CDR3 comprises 12 residues. The ends were cut back, 7 bases at V and 6 bases at J, with 11 bases in the middle. From germline, CDR1 is SGHAT and CDR2 FQNNGV. This CDR3 reads CASTQLRDTQYF. CDR3 in DNA: TGTGCCAGCACCCAACTACGGGATACGCAGTATTTT.

The genes are TRBV7-9 and TRBJ1-4; D is unclear. CDR3 size: 14 residues. V lost 0 bases and J lost 6, with 8 bases in between. CDR1 and CDR2 (germline): SEHNR, FQNEAQ (reference sequence). CDR3 residues: CASSLASGYEKLFF. The DNA for the CDR3 is TGTGCCAGCAGCTTAGCCAGTGGCTATGAAAAACTGTTTTTT.

The chain is built from TRBV7-2 and TRBJ2-3; D is uncertain. From germline, CDR1 is SGHTA and CDR2 FQGNSA. This CDR3 spans 15 amino acids. With 5 bases removed from V and 4 bases from J, the gap between germline ends came to 16 bases. The CDR3 protein is CASSTQLARADTQYF. The CDR3 region has the DNA TGTGCCAGCAGCACCCAACTGGCGAGAGCAGATACGCAGTATTTT.

The chain is built from TRBV11-2 and TRBJ1-1, with D perhaps matching TRBD1 (5 bases). CDR3 length equals 15 residues. Between the trimmed V and J ends, which lost 2 bases and 3 bases, there was a span of 13 bases. CDR1 and CDR2 from the germline V gene are SGHAT and FQNNGV. The CDR3 protein is CASSLYGGTDTEAFF. The DNA of the CDR3 is TGTGCCAGCAGCTTATATGGGGGGACCGACACTGAAGCTTTCTTT. Full variable domain (rest looked up from reference TRBV11-2 and TRBJ1-1): EAGVAQSPRYKIIEKRQSVAFWCNPISGHATLYWYQQILGQGPKLLIQFQNNGVVDDSQLPKDRFSAERLKGVDSTLKIQPAKLEDSAVYLCASSLYGGTDTEAFFGQGTRLTVV.

This clonotype was seen a handful of times. The chain uses TRBV10-3 and TRBJ1-5, with 8 bases fitting TRBD1. This CDR3 contains 14 residues. Germline loops: CDR1 ENHRY, CDR2 SYGVKD. V gave up 10 bases and J gave up 0 bases; unmatched junction bases: 5. The chain's CDR3 is CASWTGFSNQPQHF. The CDR3, as DNA: TGTGCCAGCTGGACAGGGTTTAGCAATCAGCCCCAGCATTTT.

The J gene is TRBJ2-5, the V gene TRBV11-2, with D perhaps given as TRBD1 or TRBD2 (5 bases each). The CDR3 covers 15 residues. The V and J ends lost 5 bases and 8 bases respectively, with 21 bases between them. Germline CDR1 is SGHAT and CDR2 is FQNNGV. The CDR3 DNA follows: TGTGCCAGCAGCCCCCACAGTGGGGGACCAAGAACCCAGTACTTC. Amino acids: CASSPHSGGPRTQYF.

This clonotype showed up many times. The V call is TRBV12-3 or TRBV12-4, the J call TRBJ2-7; D is perhaps TRBD2 (6 bases). The V end lost 9 bases, the J end lost 1 base, and 13 bases lay between the germline ends. This CDR3 contains 13 residues. Here the CDR3 reads CASNQDYSYEQYF. For the CDR3, the DNA is TGTGCCAGTAACCAGGACTATTCCTACGAGCAGTACTTC.

The chain is built from TRBV12-3 or TRBV12-4 and TRBJ2-7; 8 bases match TRBD2. The tail of the sequence fits TRBJ2-5 better, so the J call may be wrong. The CDR3 has 17 residues. CDR3 bases: TGTGCCAGCAGTTTATTGACTGGCGGGGGGCCCAAGGAGACCCAGTACTTC. Translation: CASSLLTGGGPKETQYF.

This clonotype was observed a handful of times. The chain recombines TRBV5-5 with TRBJ2-1; possible D gene TRBD2, 6 bases. From germline, CDR1 is SGHKS and CDR2 YYEKEE (reference sequence). With 4 bases removed from V and 3 bases from J, the gap between germline ends came to 14 bases. This CDR3 region has 15 residues. In nucleotides, the CDR3 is TGTGCCAGCAGCCCGGGGGTCCTACTCTACAATGAGCAGTTCTTC. Protein sequence: CASSPGVLLYNEQFF.

A note on this clonotype: A read error may produce the germline difference seen at one junction end. The chain has TRBV6-1 and TRBJ1-5; D is uncertain. The CDR3 runs to 14 residues. Germline assignment: CDR1 MNHNS and CDR2 SASEGT. DNA for the CDR3: TGTACCAGCAGTGAATTAGACCGTTATCAGCCCCAGCATTTT. Its protein is CTSSELDRYQPQHF.

The chain combines TRBV20-1 with TRBJ2-1; D gene ambiguous. The CDR3 is made up of 13 amino acids. V lost 3 bases and J 6 bases, leaving 12 bases between the germline ends. CDR1 DFQATT and CDR2 SNEGSKA come from the germline V gene (reference sequence). This CDR3 is CSASPKWSNEQFF. As DNA, the CDR3 is TGCAGTGCTAGCCCTAAATGGAGCAATGAGCAGTTCTTC.

This clonotype appeared once. One junction end disagrees with the germline gene, perhaps due to a read error. The rearrangement joins TRBV24-1 to TRBJ2-3, with 7 bases aligning to TRBD1. CDR1 is KGHDR and CDR2 is SFDVKD in the germline V gene. The CDR3 extends over 16 amino acids. The CDR3 loop reads CVTSDSLGTDTDTQYF. The CDR3 DNA reads as TGTGTCACCAGTGATTCCCTGGGGACAGACACAGATACGCAGTATTTT.

In regard to this clonotype: Possible read error: a much larger clone is one base away. This sequence joins TRBV5-1 and TRBJ2-1; the D call may be TRBD1 or TRBD2 (5 bases each). The length of the CDR3 is 15 residues. Germline values: CDR1 SGHRS, CDR2 YFSETQ. Written as DNA, the CDR3 is TGCGCCGGCAGCTCCGGGACCCACCCCGACAATGAGCAGTTCTTC. Its translation: CAGSSGTHPDNEQFF.

The chain couples TRBV20-1 to TRBJ2-1; the D is unclear. Germline loops: CDR1 DFQATT, CDR2 SNEGSKA (reference sequence). CDR3 length: 14 amino acids. Deletions cut 3 bases from V and 1 base from J, with 10 bases between. In DNA form, the CDR3 reads TGCAGTGCTAGCCAGTGGCTATCCTACAATGAGCAGTTCTTC. Protein sequence: CSASQWLSYNEQFF.

This chain links TRBV2 with TRBJ2-7; D gene ambiguous. V lost 2 bases and J lost 0, with 11 bases in between. CDR3 length equals 15 residues. CDR1 and CDR2 from the germline V gene are SNHLY and FYNNEI. CDR3 nucleotide sequence: TGTGCCAGCAGTGAAAACGACGGACGCTCCTACGAGCAGTACTTC. It codes for CASSENDGRSYEQYF.

The table lists this clonotype with many counts. The V and J genes are TRBV11-1 and TRBJ2-1; 8 bases agree with TRBD2. Per germline, CDR1 SGHAT and CDR2 FQDESV (reference sequence). Trimming cost V 3 bases and J 5 bases; bases outside gene matches: 0. The CDR3 runs to 13 residues. CDR3: CASSLGLDNEQFF. Here the CDR3 DNA reads TGTGCCAGCAGCTTGGGACTAGACAATGAGCAGTTCTTC.

Concerning this clonotype itself: Germline is not matched at one junction end, which may reflect a read error. The genes are TRBV3-1 and TRBJ1-2; 7 bases are shared with TRBD1. The CDR3 has 19 residues. From germline, CDR1 is LGHDT and CDR2 YNNKEL (reference sequence). CDR3 amino acids: CASSPPRQDLGGAFYGYTF. CDR3 bases: TGTGCCAGTAGCCCGCCCCGTCAAGACTTAGGGGGCGCGTTCTATGGCTACACCTTC.

This clonotype was counted many times. This chain joins TRBV5-1 and TRBJ2-1; possibly TRBD1 for D (6 bases). The germline V gene encodes CDR1 SGHRS and CDR2 YFSETQ. This CDR3 is 15 amino acids long. V lost 0 bases and J 0 bases, leaving 7 bases between the germline ends. In DNA form, the CDR3 reads TGCGCCAGCAGCTTGGCCAGGGGCTCCTACAATGAGCAGTTCTTC. Its protein is CASSLARGSYNEQFF.

To note about this clonotype: At one of its ends the junction is not consistent with the germline gene, which may arise from a read error. The chain recombines TRBV10-2 with TRBJ1-2; a possible D gene is TRBD1 (5 bases). Per the germline V gene, CDR1 is WSHSY and CDR2 is SAAADI. The CDR3 is 12 amino acids. For the CDR3, the DNA is TGCACCAGCAGCCAGGGTAACTATGGCTACACCTTC. Protein product: CTSSQGNYGYTF.

This clonotype was seen many times. The chain carries TRBV12-3 or TRBV12-4 and TRBJ2-7, with 9 bases lining up with TRBD1. There are 14 residues in the CDR3. The V segment lost 2 bases and the J segment 6 bases; nucleotides outside the gene matches: 5. In DNA, the CDR3 is TGTGCCAGCAGTTTAAACAGGGGGCCGAGCGAGCAGTACTTC. Translated: CASSLNRGPSEQYF.

Comment on this clonotype: A much larger clone lies one base from this, so it may be a read error. V gene TRBV29-1 combines with J gene TRBJ2-3; D is uncertain. V lost 1 base and J 1 base, leaving 6 bases between the germline ends. CDR3 length: 13 amino acids. CDR1 and CDR2 from the germline V gene are SQVTM and ANQGSEA. For the CDR3, the DNA is TGCAGCGTTGAAGGCAGCCGCACAGATACGCAGTATTTT. Translated, it gives CSVEGSRTDTQYF.

This clonotype was counted a few times. The V gene is TRBV20-1, the J gene TRBJ2-7; no firm D call. The germline CDR1 and CDR2 sequences are DFQATT and SNEGSKA (reference sequence). The CDR3 covers 11 residues. V lost 3 bases and J 6 bases, leaving 9 bases between the germline ends. The CDR3 protein is CSASPSSEQYF. For the CDR3, the DNA is TGCAGTGCTAGCCCTTCTAGCGAGCAGTACTTC.

The V call is TRBV9, the J call TRBJ2-7; 7 bases match TRBD1. Trimming removed 6 bases from V and 4 bases from J; junction bases left unmatched: 10. Per the germline V gene, CDR1 is SGDLS and CDR2 is YYNGEE. The CDR3 is 14 residues long. CDR3 protein: CASNAGDRPYEQYF. The CDR3 DNA is TGTGCCAGCAACGCAGGGGACAGACCTTACGAGCAGTACTTC.

This clonotype was seen a handful of times. J is TRBJ2-7 and V is TRBV5-1, with D perhaps TRBD1 or TRBD2 (5 bases each). CDR1 and CDR2 from the germline V gene are SGHRS and YFSETQ. This CDR3 has 15 residues. Trimming stripped 4 bases from V and 1 base from J, with 15 bases between. The CDR3 coding sequence is TGCGCCAGCAGCGTAGACCGGGACCAGTCCTACGAGCAGTACTTC. It encodes CASSVDRDQSYEQYF.

The CDR3 protein is CSATQTSGGDTQYF. The CDR3 region has the DNA TGCAGTGCTACGCAGACTAGCGGGGGTGATACGCAGTATTTT. The rearrangement links TRBV20-1 to TRBJ2-3, with 12 bases fitting TRBD2. CDR3 size: 14 residues. After removal of 4 bases from V and 6 bases from J, the junction contained 5 bases not matched to a gene. The V gene's germline CDR1 is DFQATT and CDR2 SNEGSKA (reference sequence).